Shown below are 20 T cell receptor beta chains from a single sample sequenced in a study of blood T cell repertoires in COVID-19. Clones were read by immunoSEQ multiplex PCR, and TCRdb kept only the in-frame ones, dropping some. Seen here are about 91,000 clones, nearly 90% observed once, and the top ten hold 4.5%. The sample consisted of peripheral blood. The receptors come from a man in his sixties or seventies with acute or convalescent COVID-19.

The CDR3 nucleotides read TGTGCCAGCAGCTTAATGGCCCCGGGTAATTCACCCCTCCACTTT. This translates into CASSLMAPGNSPLHF. The J gene is TRBJ1-6, the V gene TRBV7-3; D is ambiguous. Trimming stripped 1 base from V and 6 bases from J, with 10 bases between. From germline, CDR1 is SGHTA and CDR2 FQGTGA. The CDR3 is 15 residues long.

This chain links TRBV28 with TRBJ1-3, with D unresolved. The CDR3 is 13 residues long. CDR1 and CDR2 from the germline V gene are MDHEN and SYDVKM. V was clipped by 3 bases and J by 3 bases, with 6 bases between them. CDR3 in amino acids: CASSLSSGNTIYF. The DNA for the CDR3 is TGTGCCAGCAGTTTGAGTAGTGGAAACACCATATATTTT.

This chain links TRBV6-5 with TRBJ1-1; the match to TRBD1 covers 7 bases. The CDR3 is 16 amino acids. J was trimmed by 7 bases and V by 2 bases; bases with no gene match: 13. Germline V lookup: CDR1 MNHEY, CDR2 SVGAGI. The CDR3 loop reads CASSYTWDSVTLEAFF. CDR3 sequence (DNA): TGTGCCAGCAGTTACACCTGGGACAGCGTCACACTTGAAGCTTTCTTT.

J is TRBJ2-3 and V is TRBV29-1; possibly TRBD2 for D (6 bases). CDR3 length: 13 residues. Per germline, CDR1 SQVTM and CDR2 ANQGSEA. The CDR3 here is CSVGRRLTDTQYF. CDR3 DNA: TGCAGTGTGGGGAGGCGCCTCACAGATACGCAGTATTTT.

The chain couples TRBV30 to TRBJ1-6; TRBD1 is a possible D gene (5 bases). V lost 4 bases, J lost 9 bases, and 13 bases lay in between. The CDR3 has 13 residues. The germline CDR1 and CDR2 sequences are GTSNPN and SVGIG (reference sequence). The CDR3 DNA sequence: TGTGCCTGGATCGAGCAGGGAGGTTCACCCCTCCACTTT. It is translated as CAWIEQGGSPLHF.

The chain recombines TRBV29-1 with TRBJ1-4, with TRBD1 matching over 10 bases. The CDR3 consists of 13 residues. The V gene end was trimmed by 7 bases and the J gene end by 6 bases; junction bases not matched to a gene: 5. From germline, CDR1 is SQVTM and CDR2 ANQGSEA. The CDR3 region is CSASGTGDEKLFF. The DNA of the CDR3 is TGCAGCGCGTCCGGGACAGGGGATGAAAAACTGTTTTTT.

The chain links TRBV28 to TRBJ2-2; 11 bases align to TRBD1. Trimming removed 11 bases from V and 3 bases from J; junction bases left unmatched: 2. Germline V gene sequence: CDR1 MDHEN, CDR2 SYDVKM. The CDR3 extends over 13 amino acids. The CDR3 protein is CAGQGAHTGELFF. The CDR3 nucleotides are TGTGCCGGACAGGGGGCTCACACCGGGGAGCTGTTTTTT.

V gene TRBV5-5 combines with J gene TRBJ1-4, with TRBD1 matching 7 bases. Germline V CDR1 and CDR2: SGHKS, YYEKEE (reference sequence). The CDR3 contains 14 residues. The junction had 1 base not matched to a gene; V was cut back by 2 bases and J by 3 bases. The CDR3 DNA reads as TGTGCCAGCAGCTTACAGGGGTCTAATGAAAAACTGTTTTTT. Translating it yields CASSLQGSNEKLFF.

J is TRBJ2-4 and V is TRBV2, with 11 nucleotides matching TRBD2. The CDR3 is made up of 16 amino acids. V lost 0 bases, J lost 5 bases, and 3 bases stayed unmatched. CDR1 is SNHLY, CDR2 FYNNEI, per germline. CDR3 sequence (DNA): TGTGCCAGCAGTGAAGCGCCTAGCGGGGGGCAAAACATTCAGTACTTC. Residues: CASSEAPSGGQNIQYF.

The chain couples TRBV10-3 to TRBJ2-7; tentative D call: TRBD1 (6 bases). V was shortened by 0 bases and J by 5 bases, with 14 bases between the two germline ends. This CDR3 has 15 residues. Germline V gives CDR1 ENHRY, CDR2 SYGVKD. The CDR3 bases are TGTGCCATCAGTGAGTCTGGCAGGGGTCTTGACGAGCAGTACTTC. Residues: CAISESGRGLDEQYF.

The rearrangement joins TRBV3-1 (or the pseudogene TRBV3-2) to TRBJ2-7; D gene uncertain. This CDR3 contains 14 residues. V dropped 0 bases and J dropped 3 bases, with 9 bases sitting between them. The V gene's germline CDR1 is LGHDT and CDR2 YNNKEL (reference sequence). This CDR3 reads CASSQDGGFYEQYF. DNA for the CDR3: TGTGCCAGCAGCCAAGATGGCGGTTTCTACGAGCAGTACTTC.

This clone was seen only a few times. This chain joins TRBV27 and TRBJ2-3; D ambiguous. The V gene lost 3 bases and the J gene lost 0 bases, with 7 bases spanning the gap. The CDR3 runs to 14 residues. Germline V gives CDR1 MNHEY, CDR2 SMNVEV (reference sequence). CDR3: CASSFYESTDTQYF. CDR3 in DNA: TGTGCCAGCAGTTTTTACGAGAGCACAGATACGCAGTATTTT.

The CDR3 sequence is CATRGTAQETQYF. In DNA, the CDR3 is TGTGCCACCAGAGGGACAGCCCAAGAGACCCAGTACTTC. The chain has TRBV27 and TRBJ2-5, with TRBD1 identical over 7 bases. J lost 1 base, V lost 10 bases, and 6 bases had no gene match. The CDR3 has 13 residues. Germline CDR1 and CDR2: MNHEY and SMNVEV (reference sequence).

The chain carries TRBV4-1 and TRBJ1-5; D not certain. Germline V gives CDR1 MGHRA, CDR2 YSYEKL. Trimming took off 0 bases at V and 6 bases at J, with 9 bases between the two ends. This CDR3 contains 14 residues. CDR3 sequence (DNA): TGCGCCAGCAGCCAAGACTACCTAGGTCAGCCCCAGCATTTT. Translated: CASSQDYLGQPQHF.

The chain carries TRBV19 and TRBJ1-4; D is unclear. CDR1 is LNHDA, CDR2 SQIVND, per germline (reference sequence). The V gene lost 2 bases and the J gene lost 8 bases, with 15 bases spanning the gap. CDR3 length: 15 residues. CDR3 amino acids: CASSIKIGSVEKLFF. CDR3 nucleotide sequence: TGTGCCAGTAGTATAAAGATTGGCAGTGTGGAAAAACTGTTTTTT.

The chain has TRBV10-1 and TRBJ1-4; unclear D gene. Looked up from germline, CDR1 is WNHNN and CDR2 is SYGVQD (reference sequence). The CDR3 consists of 14 residues. Trimming shortened V by 0 bases and J by 4 bases, and 6 bases separated the two germline ends. The CDR3 sequence: CASSESGLNEKLFF. CDR3 nucleotides: TGCGCCAGCAGTGAGTCGGGCCTTAATGAAAAACTGTTTTTT.

The rearrangement joins TRBV14 to TRBJ1-6; D perhaps matches TRBD1 (6 bases). The ends were cut back, 3 bases at V and 5 bases at J, with 11 bases in the middle. This CDR3 is built from 15 residues. Germline-derived CDR1 and CDR2 are SGHDN and FVKESK. CDR3 DNA sequence: TGTGCCAGCAGCCAGGCAGCAGGGGATAATTCACCCCTCCACTTT. It codes for CASSQAAGDNSPLHF. Combining the CDR3 with reference TRBV14 and TRBJ1-6 gives the whole variable domain EAGVTQFPSHSVIEKGQTVTLRCDPISGHDNLYWYRRVMGKEIKFLLHFVKESKQDESGMPNNRFLAERTGGTYSTLKVQPAELEDSGVYFCASSQAAGDNSPLHFGNGTRLTVT.

J is TRBJ2-3 and V is TRBV2; TRBD1 matches 7 bases. The CDR3 contains 12 residues. Germline V lookup: CDR1 SNHLY, CDR2 FYNNEI. J lost 5 bases, V lost 7 bases, and 3 bases had no gene match. CDR3 in DNA: TGTGCCAGCAATACAGGGGTAGATACGCAGTATTTT. It is translated as CASNTGVDTQYF.

The chain recombines TRBV28 with TRBJ2-7, with 7 bases fitting TRBD1. Germline CDR1 reads MDHEN; CDR2 reads SYDVKM. V lost 4 bases to trimming and J lost 9 bases; unmatched junction nucleotides: 6. CDR3 length: 12 amino acids. DNA for the CDR3: TGTGCCAGCAGTTCCCTACAGGGGTGGCAGTACGTC. Its protein product is CASSSLQGWQYV.

This CDR3 is CASSSLRGREKNTEAFF. CDR3 in DNA: TGTGCCAGCAGTTCTCTGAGAGGCAGGGAAAAGAACACTGAAGCTTTCTTT. The V and J genes are TRBV28 and TRBJ1-1, with D perhaps matching TRBD1 (5 bases). V shed 4 bases and J shed 1 base, with 19 bases lying between them. CDR3 size: 17 residues. Germline loops: CDR1 MDHEN, CDR2 SYDVKM.